This record covers a single T cell receptor beta chain. The CDR3 is made up of 14 amino acids. Germline CDR1 LGHDT, CDR2 YNNKEL (reference sequence). After removal of 4 bases from V and 7 bases from J, the junction contained 6 bases not matched to a gene. The data belong to a study of blood T cell repertoires in COVID-19. Study in general: The study drew acute and convalescent COVID-19 samples from the United States, Italy and Spain.

As originally analysed: Nucleated cell counts were estimated from reference gene primer amplification. Sequencing was performed with immunoSEQ multiplex PCR; in TCRdb, only in-frame clones are kept and a portion is missing. D and trimming were read from the DNA, whereas the V and J calls and clone size are those reported in that table. Of 150,000 to 200,000 clones in the sample, 78% were seen once. The chain couples TRBV3-1 (or the pseudogene TRBV3-2) to TRBJ2-7; TRBD2 matches 11 bases. This TCR was sampled from a woman of 80 years or more with acute or convalescent COVID-19. What was sequenced was peripheral blood. As DNA, the CDR3 is TGTGCCAGCAGCCTAGCGGGGGGGCCTGAGGAGCAGTACTTC. It translates to CASSLAGGPEEQYF.